The 6 T cell receptor beta chains below come from one sample, sequenced in a study of blood T cell repertoires in COVID-19. Sequenced by immunoSEQ multiplex PCR; TCRdb stores in-frame clones only, minus some. This sample has approximately 230,000 clones, with 85% to 90% found just once. Sequenced: PBMCs or T cells enriched from blood (not recorded which). Every receptor here comes from a man aged 40-49 years who had recovered from COVID-19.

As DNA, the CDR3 is TGTGCCAGCAGCTTAAGGGGAAACCAAGAGACCCAGTACTTC. Translated, it gives CASSLRGNQETQYF. J is TRBJ2-5 and V is TRBV7-9; possibly TRBD1 for D (5 bases). V dropped 2 bases and J dropped 0 bases, with 7 bases sitting between them. The CDR3 loop spans 14 amino acids. In germline, CDR1 is SEHNR, CDR2 FQNEAQ (reference sequence).

The rearrangement links TRBV6-5 to TRBJ2-7; 7 bases agree with TRBD2. J was trimmed by 4 bases and V by 5 bases; bases with no gene match: 5. Germline V gives CDR1 MNHEY, CDR2 SVGAGI. There are 13 residues in the CDR3. For the CDR3, the DNA is TGTGCCAGCAGTCGGACTAGTAGGTACGAGCAGTACTTC. Protein product: CASSRTSRYEQYF.

The chain uses TRBV18 and TRBJ2-3; TRBD1 matches at 9 bases. This CDR3 region has 16 residues. Germline V gives CDR1 KGHSH, CDR2 LQKENI. V lost 1 base to trimming and J lost 2 bases; unmatched junction nucleotides: 4. CDR3 in DNA: TGTGCCAGCTCACCACTCTGGACAGGGGACACAGATACGCAGTATTTT. Residues: CASSPLWTGDTDTQYF.

This clone was observed a few times. CDR3 protein: CASSGQGMSYTF. The CDR3 DNA sequence: TGTGCCAGCAGTGGTCAGGGAATGAGCTACACCTTC. V is TRBV2 and J is TRBJ1-2; TRBD1 might be the D (5 bases). V lost 4 bases and J lost 9, with 12 bases in between. The germline V gene encodes CDR1 SNHLY and CDR2 FYNNEI. The CDR3 has 12 residues.

The rearrangement joins TRBV19 to TRBJ1-5; the D gene is possibly TRBD1 (5 bases). With 4 bases removed from V and 7 bases from J, the gap between germline ends came to 8 bases. CDR1 is LNHDA and CDR2 is SQIVND in the germline V gene (reference sequence). CDR3 length: 12 amino acids. CDR3 in DNA: TGTGCCAGTAGTAGACAGCTCCAGCCCCAGCATTTT. Residues: CASSRQLQPQHF. The complete variable domain, with remaining parts taken from reference TRBV19 and TRBJ1-5, reads DGGITQSPKYLFRKEGQNVTLSCEQNLNHDAMYWYRQDPGQGLRLIYYSQIVNDFQKGDIAEGYSVSREKKESFPLTVTSAQKNPTAFYLCASSRQLQPQHFGDGTRLSIL.

J is TRBJ1-2 and V is TRBV29-1, with D possibly matching TRBD1 (5 bases). Trimming cost V 1 base and J 7 bases, with 13 bases left between them. This CDR3 region has 13 residues. Germline CDR1 reads SQVTM; CDR2 reads ANQGSEA. Here the CDR3 reads CSVEVAGQGGYTF. The CDR3, as DNA: TGCAGCGTTGAAGTGGCAGGGCAGGGTGGCTACACCTTC.